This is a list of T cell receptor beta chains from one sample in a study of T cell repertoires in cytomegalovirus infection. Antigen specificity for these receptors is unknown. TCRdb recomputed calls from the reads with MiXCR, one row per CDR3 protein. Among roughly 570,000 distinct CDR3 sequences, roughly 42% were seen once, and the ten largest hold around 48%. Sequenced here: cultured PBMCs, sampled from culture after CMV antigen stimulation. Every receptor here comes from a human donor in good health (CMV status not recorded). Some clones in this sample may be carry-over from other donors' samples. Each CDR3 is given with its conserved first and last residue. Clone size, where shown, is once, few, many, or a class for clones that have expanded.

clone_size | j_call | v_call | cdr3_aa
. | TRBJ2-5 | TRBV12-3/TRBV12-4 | CASSWGPGETETQYF
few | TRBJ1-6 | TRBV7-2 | CASSFLDSPLHF
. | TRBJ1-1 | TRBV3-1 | CASSQDHGKNTEAFF
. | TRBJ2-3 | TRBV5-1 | CASSLGLATSTDTQYF
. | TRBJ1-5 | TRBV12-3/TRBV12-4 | CASSSLTGSNQPQHF
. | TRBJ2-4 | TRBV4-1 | CASSQDQVARGKHF
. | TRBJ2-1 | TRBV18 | CASSPEQTYNEQFF
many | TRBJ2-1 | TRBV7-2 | CASSSTSGAYNEQFF
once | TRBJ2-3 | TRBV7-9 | CASSFGGGPIDTQYF
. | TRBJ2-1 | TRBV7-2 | CASSLDSVPEQFF
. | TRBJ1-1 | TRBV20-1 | CSANKPERANTEAFF
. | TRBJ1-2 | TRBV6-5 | CASSYGTGHGYTF
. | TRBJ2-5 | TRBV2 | CASSPRAWGREETQYF
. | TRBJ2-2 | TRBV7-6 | CASSFGGDGELFF
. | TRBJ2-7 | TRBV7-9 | CASSPTDRTIYEQYF
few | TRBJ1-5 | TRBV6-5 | CASGRGGGQPQHF
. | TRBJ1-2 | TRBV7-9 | CASSHWDRGMYGYTF
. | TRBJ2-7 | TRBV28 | CASTKTGGPYEQYF
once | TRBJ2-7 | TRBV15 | CATRRLAGNSYEQYF
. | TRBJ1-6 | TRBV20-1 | CSARNPGPRALHF
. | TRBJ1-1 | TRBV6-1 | CASSEARDTEAFF
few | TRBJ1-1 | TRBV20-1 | CSARDVEDRGGRAFF
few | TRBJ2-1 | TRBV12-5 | CASGSSNEQFF
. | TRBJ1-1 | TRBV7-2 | CASSFAPGGMGTEAFF
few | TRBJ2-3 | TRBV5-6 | CASLRRTSTDTQYF
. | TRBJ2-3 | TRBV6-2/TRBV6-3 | CASSYGPGLADSRTGTDTQYF
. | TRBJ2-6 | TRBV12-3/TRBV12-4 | CASTAVGSGANVLTF
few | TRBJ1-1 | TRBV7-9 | CASLGQQNTEAFF
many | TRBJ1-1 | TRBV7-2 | CASSLAVGGPEAFF
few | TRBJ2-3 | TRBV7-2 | CASSRTSGRIDTQYF
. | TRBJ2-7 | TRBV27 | CASSSSVLAGYEQYF
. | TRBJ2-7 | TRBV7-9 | CASSPRGPTGEQYF
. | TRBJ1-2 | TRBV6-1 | CASSTWGGGKGYTF
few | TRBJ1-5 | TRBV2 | CASSAEGRSQPQHF
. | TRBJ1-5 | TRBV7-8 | CASSLARTGNQPQHF